This T cell receptor (beta chain) was recorded in a study of blood T cell repertoires in COVID-19. Study-wide context: Sources were T cells, B-cell-depleted T cells, or PBMCs; the material itself was cDNA or gDNA.

This CDR3 is 20 amino acids long. Germline CDR1 is SGHRS and CDR2 is YFSETQ. Clones were sequenced by immunoSEQ multiplex PCR, and TCRdb holds only the in-frame ones, with some missing. This sample has 250,000 to 350,000 clones, with roughly 88% found just once. To note about this clone: The junction differs from germline at one of its ends, possibly a read error. The same CDR3 can be traced to other DNA sequences in this sample.

The TCR originated in a woman aged 30 to 39 who had recovered from COVID-19. Sequenced sample: peripheral blood. The V call is TRBV5-1, the J call TRBJ1-2, with 12 bases matching TRBD1. In DNA, the CDR3 is TGCGCCAGCAGCCCGTACCCGGGACAGGGGGCTGGATCAGCTAACTATGGCTACACTTTC. This translates into CASSPYPGQGAGSANYGYTF.